Presented here are 3 T cell receptor beta chains from one specimen sequenced in a study of PD-1 blockade in classical Hodgkin lymphoma. As for time point: newly diagnosed, previously untreated cHL patient sample. Repertoires were generated with immunoSEQ multiplex PCR, while TCRdb's copy carries only in-frame clones and drops some. The sample lists fewer than 90,000 clones, approximately 93% occurring once. Sequencing was carried out using peripheral blood mononuclear cells (PBMCs). These receptors were taken from a human donor with classical Hodgkin lymphoma.

The chain is built from TRBV5-4 and TRBJ1-6; unclear D gene. The CDR3 covers 15 residues. Germline lookup yields CDR1 SGHNT and CDR2 YYREEE (reference sequence). V shed 6 bases and J shed 5 bases, with 15 bases lying between them. CDR3 sequence (DNA): TGTGCCAGCACCTTCATGACTATTAATAATTCACCCCTCCACTTT. Encoded protein: CASTFMTINNSPLHF.

The chain recombines TRBV5-1 with TRBJ2-3; 9 bases align to TRBD2. This CDR3 has 16 amino acids. The germline V gene encodes CDR1 SGHRS and CDR2 YFSETQ. The V segment lost 4 bases and the J segment 5 bases; nucleotides outside the gene matches: 11. The DNA of the CDR3 is TGCGCCAGCAGCCAGGGGACTAGCCCGTCAGTAGATACGCAGTATTTT. This encodes CASSQGTSPSVDTQYF.

The V call is TRBV11-1, the J call TRBJ2-7; the D gene is possibly TRBD2 (6 bases). In germline, CDR1 is SGHAT, CDR2 FQDESV (reference sequence). This CDR3 has 14 residues. The V end was cut by 5 bases, the J end by 2 bases, with 13 bases between. The CDR3: CASSPRGIPYEQYF. The CDR3 nucleotides read TGTGCCAGCAGCCCACGGGGGATCCCCTACGAGCAGTACTTC. Based on the CDR3 plus reference TRBV11-1 and TRBJ2-7, the full variable domain is EAEVAQSPRYKITEKSQAVAFWCDPISGHATLYWYRQILGQGPELLVQFQDESVVDDSQLPKDRFSAERLKGVDSTLKIQPAELGDSAMYLCASSPRGIPYEQYFGPGTRLTVT.